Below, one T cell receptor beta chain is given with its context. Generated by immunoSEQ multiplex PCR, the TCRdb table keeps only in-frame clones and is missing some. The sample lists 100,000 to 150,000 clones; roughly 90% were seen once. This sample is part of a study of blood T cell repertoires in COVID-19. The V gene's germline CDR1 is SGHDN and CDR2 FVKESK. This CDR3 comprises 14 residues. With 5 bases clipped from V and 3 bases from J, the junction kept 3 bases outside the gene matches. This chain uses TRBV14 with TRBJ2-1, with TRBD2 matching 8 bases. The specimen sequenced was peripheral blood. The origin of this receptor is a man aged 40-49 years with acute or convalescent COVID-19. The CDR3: CASSATSVYNEQFF. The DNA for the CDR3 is TGTGCCAGCAGCGCGACTAGCGTCTACAATGAGCAGTTCTTC.